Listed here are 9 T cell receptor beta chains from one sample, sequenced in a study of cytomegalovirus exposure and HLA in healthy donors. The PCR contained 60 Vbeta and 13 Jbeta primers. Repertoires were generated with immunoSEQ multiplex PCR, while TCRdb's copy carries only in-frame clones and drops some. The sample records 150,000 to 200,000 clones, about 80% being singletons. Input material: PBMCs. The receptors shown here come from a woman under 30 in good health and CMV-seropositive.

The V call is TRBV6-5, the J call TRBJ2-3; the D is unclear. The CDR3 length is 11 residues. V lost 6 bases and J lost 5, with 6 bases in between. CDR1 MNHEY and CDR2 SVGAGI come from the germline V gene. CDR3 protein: CASSQKDTQYF. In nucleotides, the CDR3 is TGTGCCAGCAGCCAGAAAGATACGCAGTATTTT.

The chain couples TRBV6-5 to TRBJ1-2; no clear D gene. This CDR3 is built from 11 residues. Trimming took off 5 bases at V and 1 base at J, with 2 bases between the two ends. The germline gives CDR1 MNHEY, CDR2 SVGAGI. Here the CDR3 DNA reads TGTGCCAGCAGTCTTAACTATGGCTACACCTTC. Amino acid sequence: CASSLNYGYTF.

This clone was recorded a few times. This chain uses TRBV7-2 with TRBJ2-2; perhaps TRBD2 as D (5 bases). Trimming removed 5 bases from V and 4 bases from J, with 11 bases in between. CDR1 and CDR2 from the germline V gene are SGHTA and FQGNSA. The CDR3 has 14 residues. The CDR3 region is CASSQGLTTGELFF. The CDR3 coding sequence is TGTGCCAGCAGCCAAGGACTCACCACCGGGGAGCTGTTTTTT.

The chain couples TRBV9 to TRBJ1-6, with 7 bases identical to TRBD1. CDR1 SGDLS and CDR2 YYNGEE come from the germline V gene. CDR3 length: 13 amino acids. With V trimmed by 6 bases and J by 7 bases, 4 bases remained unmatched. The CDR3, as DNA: TGTGCCAGCAAAGACAGGGAGAATTCACCCCTCCACTTT. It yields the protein CASKDRENSPLHF.

The CDR3 here is CASSQDRIRSYNSPLHF. The CDR3, as DNA: TGCGCCAGCAGCCAAGACAGGATACGCTCCTATAATTCACCCCTCCACTTT. The chain joins TRBV4-1 to TRBJ1-6; D uncertain. The CDR3 has 17 residues. The ends were cut back, 0 bases at V and 0 bases at J, with 9 bases in the middle. Germline CDR1 is MGHRA and CDR2 is YSYEKL.

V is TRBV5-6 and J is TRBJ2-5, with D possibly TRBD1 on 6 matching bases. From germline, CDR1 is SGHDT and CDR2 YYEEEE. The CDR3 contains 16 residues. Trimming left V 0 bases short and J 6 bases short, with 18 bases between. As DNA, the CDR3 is TGTGCCAGCAGCTTGGAGGCCCGTACAGGGTCAAAGACCCAGTACTTC. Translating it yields CASSLEARTGSKTQYF.

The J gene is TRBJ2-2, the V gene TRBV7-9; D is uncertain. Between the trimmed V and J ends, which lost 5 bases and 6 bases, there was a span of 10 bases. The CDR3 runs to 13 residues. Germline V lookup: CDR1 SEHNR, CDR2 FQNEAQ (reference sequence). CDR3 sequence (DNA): TGTGCCAGCAGCGCACATTCTTCCGGGGAGCTGTTTTTT. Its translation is CASSAHSSGELFF.

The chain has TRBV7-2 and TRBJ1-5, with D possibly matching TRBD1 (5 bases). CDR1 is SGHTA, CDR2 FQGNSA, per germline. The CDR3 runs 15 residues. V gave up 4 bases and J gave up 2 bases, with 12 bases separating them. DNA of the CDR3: TGTGCCAGCAGCTACAGGTCACGGGGCAATCAGCCCCAGCATTTT. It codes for CASSYRSRGNQPQHF.

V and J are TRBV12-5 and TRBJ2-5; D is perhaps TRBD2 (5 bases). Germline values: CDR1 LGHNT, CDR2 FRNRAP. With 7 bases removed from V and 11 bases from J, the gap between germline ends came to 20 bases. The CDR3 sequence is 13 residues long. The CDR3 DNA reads TGTGCTAGTGTCCTCACAGCCGGTGGGGAGCAGTACTTC. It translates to CASVLTAGGEQYF.